What follows is one T cell receptor (beta chain) and its context. Germline lookup yields CDR1 SEHNR and CDR2 FQNEAQ (reference sequence). This CDR3 has 13 residues. The ends were cut back, 5 bases at V and 5 bases at J, with 12 bases in the middle. Assay used: immunoSEQ multiplex PCR; TCRdb lists only in-frame clones, some missing. This sample yields some 140,000 clones, of which 85% to 95% are seen a single time; around 7.1% belongs to the top ten. These data come from a study of T cell responses to AZD1222 COVID-19 vaccine. This clonotype was obtained from an adult who received the AZD1222 COVID-19 vaccine. The sequencing used peripheral blood, collected 28 days after the second AZD1222 dose. V and J are TRBV7-9 and TRBJ1-1; weak D call: TRBD1 (5 bases). CDR3 in amino acids: CASSPPGRTEAFF. The DNA for the CDR3 is TGTGCCAGCAGCCCTCCAGGGAGGACTGAAGCTTTCTTT.